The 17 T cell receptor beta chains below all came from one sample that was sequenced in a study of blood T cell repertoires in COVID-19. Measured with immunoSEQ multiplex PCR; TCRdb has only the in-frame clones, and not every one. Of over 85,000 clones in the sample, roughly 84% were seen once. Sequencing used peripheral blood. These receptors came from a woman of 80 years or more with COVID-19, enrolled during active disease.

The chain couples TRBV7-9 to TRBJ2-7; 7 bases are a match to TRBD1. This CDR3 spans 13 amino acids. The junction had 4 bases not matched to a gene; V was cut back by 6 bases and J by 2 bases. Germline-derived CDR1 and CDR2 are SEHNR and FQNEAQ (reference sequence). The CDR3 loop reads CASSSQGAYEQYF. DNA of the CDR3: TGTGCCAGCAGTTCCCAGGGGGCCTACGAGCAGTACTTC.

Here the CDR3 reads CASVSYNSPLHF. CDR3 nucleotide sequence: TGTGCCAGCGTCAGCTATAATTCACCCCTCCACTTT. The chain is built from TRBV28 and TRBJ1-6; D ambiguous. The CDR3 is made up of 12 amino acids. CDR1 is MDHEN and CDR2 is SYDVKM in the germline V gene. V was trimmed by 8 bases and J by 3 bases, leaving 5 bases between them. The variable domain in full, with the rest retrieved from reference TRBV28 and TRBJ1-6, is DVKVTQSSRYLVKRTGEKVFLECVQDMDHENMFWYRQDPGLGLRLIYFSYDVKMKEKGDIPEGYSVSREKKERFSLILESASTNQTSMYLCASVSYNSPLHFGNGTRLTVT.

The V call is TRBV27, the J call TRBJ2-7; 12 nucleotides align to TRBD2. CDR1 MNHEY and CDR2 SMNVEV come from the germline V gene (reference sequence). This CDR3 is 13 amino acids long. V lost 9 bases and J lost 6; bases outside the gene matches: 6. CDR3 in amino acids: CARRLAGESEQYF. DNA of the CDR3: TGTGCCAGAAGACTAGCGGGAGAATCCGAGCAGTACTTC.

This CDR3 reads CASSLWGSGGETQYF. The DNA of the CDR3 is TGTGCCAGCAGCTTATGGGGTAGCGGGGGAGAGACCCAGTACTTC. The chain links TRBV7-9 to TRBJ2-5; 9 positions agree with TRBD2. The CDR3 extends over 15 amino acids. The germline V gene has CDR1 SEHNR and CDR2 FQNEAQ (reference sequence). The junction had 5 bases not matched to a gene; V was cut back by 2 bases and J by 4 bases.

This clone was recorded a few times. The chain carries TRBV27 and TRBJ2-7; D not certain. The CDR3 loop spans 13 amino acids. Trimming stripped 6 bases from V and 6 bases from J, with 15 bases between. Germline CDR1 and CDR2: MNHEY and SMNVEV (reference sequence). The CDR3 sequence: CASRRTGYFEQYF. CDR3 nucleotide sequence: TGTGCCAGCAGGAGAACCGGTTACTTCGAGCAGTACTTC.

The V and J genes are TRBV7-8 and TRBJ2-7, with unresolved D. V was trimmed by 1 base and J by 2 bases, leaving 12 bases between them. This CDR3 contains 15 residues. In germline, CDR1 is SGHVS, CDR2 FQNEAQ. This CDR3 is CASSLVELPPYEQYF. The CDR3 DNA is TGTGCCAGCAGCTTAGTAGAGCTCCCCCCCTACGAGCAGTACTTC.

The CDR3 sequence is CASTNLAGGSNEQFF. Here the CDR3 DNA reads TGTGCCAGTACCAATCTAGCGGGAGGTAGCAATGAGCAGTTCTTC. J is TRBJ2-1 and V is TRBV19, with 11 bases aligning to TRBD2. Germline CDR1 and CDR2: LNHDA and SQIVND (reference sequence). This CDR3 comprises 15 residues. Losses at the gene ends were 7 bases for V and 6 bases for J; bases not matched to a gene: 8.

The CDR3 nucleotides read TGTGCCACCAGGGTCGGGGGACAGGGGATCAACGAGCAGTACTTC. Residues: CATRVGGQGINEQYF. The rearrangement uses TRBV15 and TRBJ2-7, with 10 nucleotides matching TRBD1. J lost 5 bases, V lost 6 bases, and 10 bases had no gene match. CDR1 and CDR2 (germline): LNHNV, YYDKDF (reference sequence). The CDR3 loop spans 15 amino acids.

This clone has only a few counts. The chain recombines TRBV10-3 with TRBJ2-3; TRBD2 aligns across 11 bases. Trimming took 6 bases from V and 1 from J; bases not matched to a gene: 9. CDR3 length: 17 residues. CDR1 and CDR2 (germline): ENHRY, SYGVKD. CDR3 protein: CAIRKALAGVGTDTQYF. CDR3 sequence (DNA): TGTGCCATCAGGAAGGCACTAGCGGGAGTCGGCACAGATACGCAGTATTTT.

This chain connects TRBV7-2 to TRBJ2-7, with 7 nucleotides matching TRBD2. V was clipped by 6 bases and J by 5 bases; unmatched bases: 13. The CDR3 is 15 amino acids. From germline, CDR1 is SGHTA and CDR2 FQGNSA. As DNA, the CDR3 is TGTGCCAGCAGTCCGAGGGGCGGGAGTTCCCACGAGCAGTACTTC. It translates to CASSPRGGSSHEQYF.

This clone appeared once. The CDR3 loop reads CASKASGRGLDTGELFF. CDR3 nucleotides: TGTGCCAGTAAGGCTAGCGGGAGGGGTCTCGACACCGGGGAGCTGTTTTTT. The V gene is TRBV19, the J gene TRBJ2-2; 12 positions match TRBD2. This CDR3 spans 17 amino acids. The trim removed 7 bases at V and 3 bases at J, leaving 9 bases unmatched. Germline values: CDR1 LNHDA, CDR2 SQIVND (reference sequence). Full variable domain (outside the CDR3, taken from reference TRBV19 and TRBJ2-2): DGGITQSPKYLFRKEGQNVTLSCEQNLNHDAMYWYRQDPGQGLRLIYYSQIVNDFQKGDIAEGYSVSREKKESFPLTVTSAQKNPTAFYLCASKASGRGLDTGELFFGEGSRLTVL.

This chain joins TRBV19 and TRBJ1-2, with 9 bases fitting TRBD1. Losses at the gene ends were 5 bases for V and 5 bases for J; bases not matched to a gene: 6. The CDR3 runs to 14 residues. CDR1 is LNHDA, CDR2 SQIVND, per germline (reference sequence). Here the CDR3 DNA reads TGTGCCAGTAGTTCAGGGACAGGGACATATGGCTACACCTTC. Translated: CASSSGTGTYGYTF.

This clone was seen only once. The CDR3 reads CASSNRQGAFYGYTF. In DNA form, the CDR3 reads TGTGCCAGCAGCAACCGACAGGGGGCTTTCTATGGCTACACCTTC. V usage is TRBV7-8 and J usage is TRBJ1-2; 10 positions match TRBD1. The CDR3 spans 15 residues. Germline V gene data show CDR1 as SGHVS and CDR2 as FQNEAQ. The V segment lost 5 bases and the J segment 4 bases; nucleotides outside the gene matches: 7.

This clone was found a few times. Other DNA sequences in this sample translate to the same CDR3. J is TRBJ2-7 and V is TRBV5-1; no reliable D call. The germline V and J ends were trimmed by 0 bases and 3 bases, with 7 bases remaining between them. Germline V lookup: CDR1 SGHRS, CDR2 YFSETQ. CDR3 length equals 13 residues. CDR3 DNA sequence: TGCGCCAGCAGCTTGGTTCCAGGCTACGAGCAGTACTTC. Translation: CASSLVPGYEQYF.

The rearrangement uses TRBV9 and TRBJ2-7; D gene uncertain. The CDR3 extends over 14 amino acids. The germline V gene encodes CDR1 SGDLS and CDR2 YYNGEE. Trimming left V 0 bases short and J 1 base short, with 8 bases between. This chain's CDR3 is CASSVESRSYEQYF. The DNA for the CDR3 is TGTGCCAGCAGCGTAGAGAGCAGGTCCTACGAGCAGTACTTC. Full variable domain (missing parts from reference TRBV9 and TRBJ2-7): DSGVTQTPKHLITATGQRVTLRCSPRSGDLSVYWYQQSLDQGLQFLIQYYNGEERAKGNILERFSAQQFPDLHSELNLSSLELGDSALYFCASSVESRSYEQYFGPGTRLTVT.

CDR3 in amino acids: CASSVGGEQYF. CDR3 DNA: TGTGCCAGCAGTGTCGGTGGCGAGCAGTACTTC. The V and J genes are TRBV28 and TRBJ2-7, with D unresolved. CDR3 length equals 11 residues. Germline V gives CDR1 MDHEN, CDR2 SYDVKM. Trimming removed 5 bases from V and 6 bases from J, with 8 bases in between.

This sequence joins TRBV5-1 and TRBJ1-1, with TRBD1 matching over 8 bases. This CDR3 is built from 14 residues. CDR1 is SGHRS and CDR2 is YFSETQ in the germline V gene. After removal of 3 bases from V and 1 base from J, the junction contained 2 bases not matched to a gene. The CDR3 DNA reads TGCGCCAGCAGCTCAGGGACAGGGAACACTGAAGCTTTCTTT. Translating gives CASSSGTGNTEAFF. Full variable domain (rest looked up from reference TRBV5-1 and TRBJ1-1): KAGVTQTPRYLIKTRGQQVTLSCSPISGHRSVSWYQQTPGQGLQFLFEYFSETQRNKGNFPGRFSGRQFSNSRSEMNVSTLELGDSALYLCASSSGTGNTEAFFGQGTRLTVV.